This record concerns one TCR beta chain sequence. Only in-frame clones appear in the TCRdb table, and some are missing; sequencing was by immunoSEQ multiplex PCR. The sample yields 120,000 or so clones, roughly three quarters seen once. This record belongs to a study of blood T cell repertoires in COVID-19. The CDR3 spans 15 residues. CDR1 LNHDA and CDR2 SQIVND come from the germline V gene (reference sequence). With 5 bases removed from V and 0 bases from J, the gap between germline ends came to 13 bases. V is TRBV19 and J is TRBJ2-5; weak D call: TRBD2 (5 bases). The sample was peripheral blood. This TCR was sampled from a man aged 40-49 years with active or convalescent COVID-19. The DNA for the CDR3 is TGTGCCAGTAGTGTCAGCGGATGGTACCAAGAGACCCAGTACTTC. It encodes CASSVSGWYQETQYF.